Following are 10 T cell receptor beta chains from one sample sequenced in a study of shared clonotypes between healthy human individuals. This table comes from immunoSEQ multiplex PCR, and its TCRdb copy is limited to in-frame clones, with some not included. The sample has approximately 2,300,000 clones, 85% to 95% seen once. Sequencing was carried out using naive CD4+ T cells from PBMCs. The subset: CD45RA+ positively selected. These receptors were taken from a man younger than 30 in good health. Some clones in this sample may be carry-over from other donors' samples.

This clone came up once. CDR3 sequence: CASSLSPAGAGNTIYF. CDR3 nucleotides: TGTGCCAGCAGCTTAAGCCCGGCCGGTGCGGGAAACACCATATATTTT. This chain joins TRBV7-3 and TRBJ1-3; D gene ambiguous. Trimming removed 1 base at V and 4 bases at J, with 14 bases between. Germline V gene data show CDR1 as SGHTA and CDR2 as FQGTGA. This CDR3 is built from 16 residues.

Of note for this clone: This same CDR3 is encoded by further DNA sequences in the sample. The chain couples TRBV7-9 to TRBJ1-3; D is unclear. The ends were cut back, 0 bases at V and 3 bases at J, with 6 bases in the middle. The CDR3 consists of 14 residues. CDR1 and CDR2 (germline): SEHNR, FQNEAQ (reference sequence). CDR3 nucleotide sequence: TGTGCCAGCAGCTTAGCGGGGAGTGGAAACACCATATATTTT. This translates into CASSLAGSGNTIYF.

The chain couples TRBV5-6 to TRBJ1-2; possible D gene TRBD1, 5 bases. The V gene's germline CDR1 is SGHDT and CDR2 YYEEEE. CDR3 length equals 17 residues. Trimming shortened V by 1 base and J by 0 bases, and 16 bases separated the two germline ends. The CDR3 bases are TGTGCCAGCAGCTTGTGGGTCAGGGCAGCAACTAACTATGGCTACACCTTC. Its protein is CASSLWVRAATNYGYTF.

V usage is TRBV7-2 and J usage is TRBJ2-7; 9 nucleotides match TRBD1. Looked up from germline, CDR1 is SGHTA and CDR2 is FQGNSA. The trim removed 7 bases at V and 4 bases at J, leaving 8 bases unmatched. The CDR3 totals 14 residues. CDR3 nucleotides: TGTGCCAGCACCATTACGGGACAGGGATACGAGCAGTACTTC. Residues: CASTITGQGYEQYF.

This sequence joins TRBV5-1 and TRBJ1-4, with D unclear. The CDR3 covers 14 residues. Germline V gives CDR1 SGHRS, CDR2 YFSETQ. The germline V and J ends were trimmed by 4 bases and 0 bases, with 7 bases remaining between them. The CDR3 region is CASSAHTTNEKLFF. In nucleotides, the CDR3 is TGCGCCAGCAGCGCCCACACAACTAATGAAAAACTGTTTTTT.

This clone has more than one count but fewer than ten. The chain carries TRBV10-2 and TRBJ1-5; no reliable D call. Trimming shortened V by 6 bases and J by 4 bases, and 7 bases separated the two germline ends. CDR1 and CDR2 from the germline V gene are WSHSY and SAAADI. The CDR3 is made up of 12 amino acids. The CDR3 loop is CASSLDNQPQHF. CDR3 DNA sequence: TGCGCCAGCAGCTTAGATAATCAGCCCCAGCATTTT.

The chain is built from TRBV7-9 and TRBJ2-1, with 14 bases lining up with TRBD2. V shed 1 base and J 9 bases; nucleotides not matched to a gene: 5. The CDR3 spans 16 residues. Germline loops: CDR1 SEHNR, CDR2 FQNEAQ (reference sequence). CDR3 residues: CASSLGGLAGGFEQFF. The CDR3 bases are TGTGCCAGCAGCTTAGGTGGACTAGCGGGAGGATTTGAGCAGTTCTTC.

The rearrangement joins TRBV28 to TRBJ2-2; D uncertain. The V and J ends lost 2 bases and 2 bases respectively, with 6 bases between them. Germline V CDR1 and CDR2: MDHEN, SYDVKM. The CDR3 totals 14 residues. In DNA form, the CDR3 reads TGTGCCAGCAGTTTAACGGAAAACACCGGGGAGCTGTTTTTT. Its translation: CASSLTENTGELFF. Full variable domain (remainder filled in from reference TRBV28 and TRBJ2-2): DVKVTQSSRYLVKRTGEKVFLECVQDMDHENMFWYRQDPGLGLRLIYFSYDVKMKEKGDIPEGYSVSREKKERFSLILESASTNQTSMYLCASSLTENTGELFFGEGSRLTVL.

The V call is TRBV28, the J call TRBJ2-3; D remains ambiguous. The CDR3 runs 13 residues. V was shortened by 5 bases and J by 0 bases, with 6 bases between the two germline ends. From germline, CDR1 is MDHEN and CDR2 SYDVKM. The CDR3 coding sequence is TGTGCCAGCAGTCCAGCTAGCACAGATACGCAGTATTTT. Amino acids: CASSPASTDTQYF.

The CDR3 sequence is CASSDTLYYGYTF. As DNA, the CDR3 is TGTGCCAGCAGTGACACACTCTACTATGGCTACACCTTC. The J gene is TRBJ1-2, the V gene TRBV28, with D unclear. Between the trimmed V and J ends, which lost 5 bases and 3 bases, there was a span of 10 bases. The CDR3 runs to 13 residues. Germline V CDR1 and CDR2: MDHEN, SYDVKM.